This T cell receptor (beta chain) was identified during a study of CD8 T cells in ankylosing spondylitis. General study findings and limits: Seemingly characteristic of ankylosing spondylitis blood was a TCR beta motif consisting of fewer than 10 highly homologous variants. Reportedly, matched ankylosing spondylitis synovial fluid was significantly enriched for disease-linked clones.

Trimming pared 8 bases from V and 5 bases from J, leaving 17 bases between. The CDR3 has 14 amino acids. This clonotype has a handful of counts. Antigen: not known. Making use of molecular barcodes, quantitative 5'-RACE generated TCR beta libraries. One entry per CDR3 protein results from TCRdb running MiXCR on the 5' RACE reads. The sample has approximately 540,000 distinct CDR3 sequences, approximately 11% seen once. The sample consisted of blood, either unsorted or a sorted T cell fraction (not recorded which). This chain uses TRBV12-3 or TRBV12-4 with TRBJ2-3; maybe TRBD1 (6 bases). The sequence derives from a male donor with ankylosing spondylitis. CDR3 in amino acids: CASSGNRVKDTQYF. The DNA for the CDR3 is TGTGCCAGCTCTGGGAACAGGGTCAAAGATACGCAGTATTTT.